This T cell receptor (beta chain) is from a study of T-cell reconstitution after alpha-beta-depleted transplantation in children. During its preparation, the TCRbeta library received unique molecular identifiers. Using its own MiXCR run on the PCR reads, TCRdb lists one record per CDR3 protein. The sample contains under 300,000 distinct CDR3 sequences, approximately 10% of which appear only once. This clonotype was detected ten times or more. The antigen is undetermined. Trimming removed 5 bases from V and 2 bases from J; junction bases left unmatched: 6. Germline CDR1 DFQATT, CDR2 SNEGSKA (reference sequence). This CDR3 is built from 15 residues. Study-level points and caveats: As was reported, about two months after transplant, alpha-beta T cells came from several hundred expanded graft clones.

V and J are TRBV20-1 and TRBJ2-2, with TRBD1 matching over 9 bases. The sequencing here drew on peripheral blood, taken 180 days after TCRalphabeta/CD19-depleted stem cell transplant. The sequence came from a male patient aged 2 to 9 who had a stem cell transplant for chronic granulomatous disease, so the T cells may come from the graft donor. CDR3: CSAAGDRENTGELFF. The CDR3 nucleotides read TGCAGTGCTGCCGGGGACAGGGAAAACACCGGGGAGCTGTTTTTT.